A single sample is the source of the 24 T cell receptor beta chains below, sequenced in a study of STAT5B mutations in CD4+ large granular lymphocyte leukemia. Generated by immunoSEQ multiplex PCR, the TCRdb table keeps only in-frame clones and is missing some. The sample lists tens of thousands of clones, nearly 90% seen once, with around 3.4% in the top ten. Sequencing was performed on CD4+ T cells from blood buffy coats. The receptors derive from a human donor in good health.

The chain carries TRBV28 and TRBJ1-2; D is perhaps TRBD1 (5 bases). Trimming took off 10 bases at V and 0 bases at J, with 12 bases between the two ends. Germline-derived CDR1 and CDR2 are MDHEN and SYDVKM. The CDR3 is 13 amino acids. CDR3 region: CATGGVPNYGYTF. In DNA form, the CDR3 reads TGTGCCACGGGGGGAGTTCCTAACTATGGCTACACCTTC.

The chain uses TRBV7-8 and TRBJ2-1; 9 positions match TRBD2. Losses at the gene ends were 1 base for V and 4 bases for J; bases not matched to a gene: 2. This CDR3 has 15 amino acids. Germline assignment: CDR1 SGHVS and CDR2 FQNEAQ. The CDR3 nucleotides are TGTGCCAGCAGCTTAGTAGCGGGAGCTTACAATGAGCAGTTCTTC. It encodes CASSLVAGAYNEQFF.

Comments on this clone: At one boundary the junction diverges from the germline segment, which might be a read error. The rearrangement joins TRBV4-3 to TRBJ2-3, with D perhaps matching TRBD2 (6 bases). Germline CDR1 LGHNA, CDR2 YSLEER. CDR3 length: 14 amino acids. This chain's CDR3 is CASSQERRADTQYF. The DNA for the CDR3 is TGCGCCAGCAGTCAAGAGAGGAGGGCAGATACGCAGTATTTT.

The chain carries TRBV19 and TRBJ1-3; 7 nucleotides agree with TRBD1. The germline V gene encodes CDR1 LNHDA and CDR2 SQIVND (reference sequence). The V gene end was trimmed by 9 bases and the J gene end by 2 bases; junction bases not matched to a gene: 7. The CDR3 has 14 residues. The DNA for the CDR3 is TGTGCCAGCAAACCGACAGGGACTGGAAACACCATATATTTT. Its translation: CASKPTGTGNTIYF.

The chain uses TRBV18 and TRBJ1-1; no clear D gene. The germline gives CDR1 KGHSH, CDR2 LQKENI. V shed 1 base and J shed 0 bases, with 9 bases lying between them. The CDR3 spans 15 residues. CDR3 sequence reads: CASSPQYVLNTEAFF. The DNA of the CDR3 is TGTGCCAGCTCACCACAGTATGTCCTGAACACTGAAGCTTTCTTT.

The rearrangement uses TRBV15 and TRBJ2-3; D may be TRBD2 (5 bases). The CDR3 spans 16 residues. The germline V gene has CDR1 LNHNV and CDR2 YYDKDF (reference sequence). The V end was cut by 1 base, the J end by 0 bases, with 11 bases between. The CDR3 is CATSRAPTGSTDTQYF. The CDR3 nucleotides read TGTGCCACCAGCAGAGCCCCCACGGGGAGCACAGATACGCAGTATTTT.

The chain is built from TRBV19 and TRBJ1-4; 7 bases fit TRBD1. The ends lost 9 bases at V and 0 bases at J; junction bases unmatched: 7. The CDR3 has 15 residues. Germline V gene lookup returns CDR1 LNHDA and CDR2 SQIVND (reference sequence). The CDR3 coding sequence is TGTGCCAGCCGGACAGGTTTTTCAACTAATGAAAAACTGTTTTTT. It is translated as CASRTGFSTNEKLFF.

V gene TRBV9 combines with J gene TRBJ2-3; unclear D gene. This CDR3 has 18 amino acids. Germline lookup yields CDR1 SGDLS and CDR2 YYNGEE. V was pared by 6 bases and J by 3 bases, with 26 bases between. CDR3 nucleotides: TGTGCCAGCACCCCCTCAAGCGTTGCCCCTCTGAAGACAGATACGCAGTATTTT. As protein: CASTPSSVAPLKTDTQYF.

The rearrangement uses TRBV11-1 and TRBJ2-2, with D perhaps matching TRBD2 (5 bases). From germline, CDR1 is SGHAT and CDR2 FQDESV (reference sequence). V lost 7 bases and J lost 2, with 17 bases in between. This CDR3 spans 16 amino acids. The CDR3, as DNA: TGTGCCAGCACCCTAAGAGGGCGGAAAAACACCGGGGAGCTGTTTTTT. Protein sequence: CASTLRGRKNTGELFF.

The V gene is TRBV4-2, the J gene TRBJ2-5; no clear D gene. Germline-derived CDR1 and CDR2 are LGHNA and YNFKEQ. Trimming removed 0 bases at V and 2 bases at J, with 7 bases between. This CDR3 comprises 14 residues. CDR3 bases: TGTGCCAGCAGCCAAGAGGCGGTTCAAGAGACCCAGTACTTC. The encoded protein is CASSQEAVQETQYF.

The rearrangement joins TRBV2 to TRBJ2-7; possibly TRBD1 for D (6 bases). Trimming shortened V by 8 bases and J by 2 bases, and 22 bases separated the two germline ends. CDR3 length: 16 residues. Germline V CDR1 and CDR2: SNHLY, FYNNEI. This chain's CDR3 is CASGQGTLNLPYEQYF. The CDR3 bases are TGTGCCAGCGGGCAGGGGACCCTTAATTTACCCTACGAGCAGTACTTC.

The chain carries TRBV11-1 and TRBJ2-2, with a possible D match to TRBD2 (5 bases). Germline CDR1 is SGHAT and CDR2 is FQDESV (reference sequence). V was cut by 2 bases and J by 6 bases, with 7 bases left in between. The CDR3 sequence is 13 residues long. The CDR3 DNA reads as TGTGCCAGCAGCTTATGGGAGTCCGGGGAGCTGTTTTTT. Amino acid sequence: CASSLWESGELFF.

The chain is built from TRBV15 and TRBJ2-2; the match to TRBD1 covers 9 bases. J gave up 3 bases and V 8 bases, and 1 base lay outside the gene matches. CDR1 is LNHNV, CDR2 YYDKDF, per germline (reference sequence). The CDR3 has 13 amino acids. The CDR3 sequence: CATWTGDTGELFF. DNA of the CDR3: TGTGCCACCTGGACAGGGGACACCGGGGAGCTGTTTTTT.

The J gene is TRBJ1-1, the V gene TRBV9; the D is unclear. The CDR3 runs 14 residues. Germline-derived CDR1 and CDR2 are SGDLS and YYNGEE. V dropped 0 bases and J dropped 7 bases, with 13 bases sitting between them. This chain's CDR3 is CASSVAPAQFEAFF. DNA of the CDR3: TGTGCCAGCAGCGTAGCCCCGGCACAGTTTGAAGCTTTCTTT.

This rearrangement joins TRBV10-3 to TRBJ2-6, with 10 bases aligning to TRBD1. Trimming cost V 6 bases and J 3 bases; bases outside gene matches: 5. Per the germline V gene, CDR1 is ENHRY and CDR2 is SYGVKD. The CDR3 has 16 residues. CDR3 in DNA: TGTGCCATCAGAGGGACAGGGGTGGTTGGGGCCAACGTCCTGACTTTC. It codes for CAIRGTGVVGANVLTF.

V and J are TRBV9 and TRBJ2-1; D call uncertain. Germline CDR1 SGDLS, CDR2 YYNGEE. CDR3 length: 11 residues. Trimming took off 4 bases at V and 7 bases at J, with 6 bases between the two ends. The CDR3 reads CASSPGNEQFF. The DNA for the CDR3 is TGTGCCAGCAGCCCTGGGAATGAGCAGTTCTTC.

DNA for the CDR3: TGTGCCAGTAGTCCTAGTAGCGCGAACGCCAACGAGCAGTACTTC. It codes for CASSPSSANANEQYF. The chain carries TRBV19 and TRBJ2-7; tentative D call: TRBD2 (5 bases). Germline lookup yields CDR1 LNHDA and CDR2 SQIVND (reference sequence). CDR3 length: 15 residues. With 5 bases removed from V and 5 bases from J, the gap between germline ends came to 19 bases. The whole variable domain, filled in from reference TRBV19 and TRBJ2-7, reads DGGITQSPKYLFRKEGQNVTLSCEQNLNHDAMYWYRQDPGQGLRLIYYSQIVNDFQKGDIAEGYSVSREKKESFPLTVTSAQKNPTAFYLCASSPSSANANEQYFGPGTRLTVT.

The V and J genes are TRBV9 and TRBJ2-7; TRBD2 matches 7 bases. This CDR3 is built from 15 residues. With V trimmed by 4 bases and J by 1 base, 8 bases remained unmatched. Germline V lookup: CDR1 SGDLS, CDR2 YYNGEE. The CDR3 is CASSPQAGLSYEQYF. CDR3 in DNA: TGTGCCAGCAGCCCTCAAGCGGGACTTTCCTACGAGCAGTACTTC.

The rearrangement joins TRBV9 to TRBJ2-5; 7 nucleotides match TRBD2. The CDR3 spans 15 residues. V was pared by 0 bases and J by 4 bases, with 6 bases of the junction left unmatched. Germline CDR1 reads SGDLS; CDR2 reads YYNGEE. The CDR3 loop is CASSVGGGMLETQYF. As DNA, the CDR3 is TGTGCCAGCAGCGTAGGGGGAGGGATGTTAGAGACCCAGTACTTC.

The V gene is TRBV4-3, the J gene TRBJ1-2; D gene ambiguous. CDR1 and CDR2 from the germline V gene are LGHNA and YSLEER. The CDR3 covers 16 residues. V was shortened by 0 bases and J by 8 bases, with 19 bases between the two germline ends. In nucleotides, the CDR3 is TGCGCCAGCAGCCAAGATCGATCCACAGCCCTACGGGGCTACACCTTC. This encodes CASSQDRSTALRGYTF.

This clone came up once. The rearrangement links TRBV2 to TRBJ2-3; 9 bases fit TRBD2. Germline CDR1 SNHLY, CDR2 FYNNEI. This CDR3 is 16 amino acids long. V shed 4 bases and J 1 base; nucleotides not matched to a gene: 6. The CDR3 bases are TGTGCCAGCAGTGCAGGACTAGCGTCCCGCACAGATACGCAGTATTTT. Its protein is CASSAGLASRTDTQYF.

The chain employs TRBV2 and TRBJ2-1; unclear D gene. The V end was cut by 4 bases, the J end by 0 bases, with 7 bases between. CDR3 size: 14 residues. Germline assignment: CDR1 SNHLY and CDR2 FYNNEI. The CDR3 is CASSAGFSYNEQFF. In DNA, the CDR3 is TGTGCCAGCAGTGCCGGATTCTCCTACAATGAGCAGTTCTTC.

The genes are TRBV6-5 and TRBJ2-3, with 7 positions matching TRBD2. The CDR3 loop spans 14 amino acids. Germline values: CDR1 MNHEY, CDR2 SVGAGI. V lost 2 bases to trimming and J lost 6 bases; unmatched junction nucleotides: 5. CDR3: CASSYGDGRDTQYF. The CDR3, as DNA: TGTGCCAGCAGTTACGGTGACGGGAGGGATACGCAGTATTTT.

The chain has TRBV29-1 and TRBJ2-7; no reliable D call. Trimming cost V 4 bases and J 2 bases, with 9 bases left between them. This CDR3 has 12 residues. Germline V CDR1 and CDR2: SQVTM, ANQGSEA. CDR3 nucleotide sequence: TGCAGCGTTGCCCGCGTGCCCTACGAGCAGTACTTC. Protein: CSVARVPYEQYF.